This T cell receptor (beta chain) was captured by sequencing in a study of tumor and adjacent non-tumor tissue in lung cancer. Study background: Each sample yielded a few million productive TCRbeta reads on average. Points from the study as a whole: Patients with more diverse tumor TCRs had worse survival.

CDR3 length: 15 amino acids. Trimming took 0 bases from V and 9 from J, leaving 12 bases between them. Germline V CDR1 and CDR2: MGHRA, YSYEKL. TCRbeta libraries were built with three rounds of nested PCR, modified from ARM-PCR. TCRdb used MiXCR to reprocess the multiplex PCR reads, holding one entry per CDR3 protein. This sample has about 85,000 distinct CDR3 sequences, with approximately 57% found just once. RNA was extracted from bulk tissue without any cell sorting. This clonotype was picked up many times. The target antigen is unknown. This clonotype originated in a man aged 65 to 85 with non-small cell lung cancer. Sample: lung tumor tissue. J is TRBJ1-6 and V is TRBV4-1, with a possible D match to TRBD1 (5 bases). The CDR3 protein is CASSQDRTPISPLHF. The CDR3 nucleotides read TGCGCCAGCAGCCAAGATCGGACACCAATTTCACCCCTCCACTTT.